The rows below give T cell receptor beta chains drawn from one sample of a study of OX40 agonist ivuxolimab in advanced cancers. TCRdb's table, derived via immunoSEQ multiplex PCR, lists solely in-frame clones and lacks some. The data show about 40,000 clones, 70% to 90% seen once. The source material was CD4+ or CD8+ T cells sorted from blood, sampled in a trial of the OX40 agonist ivuxolimab. The receptors here all came from an adult with an advanced solid tumor such as melanoma, head and neck, liver or kidney cancer. Both conserved end residues are part of each CDR3. Fields, in order: CDR3 length, J gene, D gene, V gene, clone size, CDR3 protein, CDR3 DNA. D genes are given only for firm matches. Clone size, where shown, is once, few, many, or a class for clones that have expanded.

15	TRBJ2-3	TRBD2	TRBV19	.	CASKGLAGDTDTQYF	TGTGCCAGTAAGGGTCTAGCGGGAGACACAGATACGCAGTATTTT
14	TRBJ1-4	.	TRBV27	.	CASSLLGAGEKLFF	TGTGCCAGCAGTTTACTAGGGGCGGGTGAAAAACTGTTTTTT
16	TRBJ2-1	TRBD2	TRBV9	.	CASSVIAGGSYNEQFF	TGTGCCAGCAGCGTTATAGCGGGAGGGAGCTACAATGAGCAGTTCTTC
14	TRBJ2-7	.	TRBV30	.	CAWSGRTDSYEQYF	TGTGCCTGGAGTGGTCGGACAGATTCCTACGAGCAGTACTTC
15	TRBJ1-1	TRBD1	TRBV28	.	CASSFTGGSNTEAFF	TGTGCCAGCAGTTTTACAGGGGGATCGAACACTGAAGCTTTCTTT
13	TRBJ2-5	.	TRBV2	.	CASSPGRRRAQYF	TGTGCCAGCAGCCCTGGACGGCGGAGGGCCCAGTACTTC
11	TRBJ2-7	.	TRBV7-9	.	CASSLTGEQYF	TGTGCCAGCAGCTTGACGGGTGAGCAGTACTTC
15	TRBJ2-3	.	TRBV7-6	.	CASSLAGEGADTQYF	TGTGCCAGCAGCTTAGCGGGAGAGGGAGCAGATACGCAGTATTTT
21	TRBJ2-1	.	TRBV10-1	.	CASIGGTGPGHVGPTPNEQFF	TGCGCCAGCATAGGAGGAACTGGGCCCGGGCACGTAGGTCCGACACCCAATGAGCAGTTCTTC
14	TRBJ2-3	.	TRBV2	.	CASSDGLGTDTQYF	TGTGCCAGCAGTGATGGCTTAGGTACAGATACGCAGTATTTT
17	TRBJ2-3	TRBD2	TRBV7-3	.	CASSLTGRRLAGDTQYF	TGTGCCAGCAGCTTAACCGGTCGTCGACTAGCGGGAGATACGCAGTATTTT
18	TRBJ1-5	.	TRBV7-9	.	CASSLASDLPWGNQPQHF	TGTGCCAGCAGCTTAGCTTCGGACCTGCCCTGGGGCAATCAGCCCCAGCATTTT
15	TRBJ1-2	.	TRBV7-2	.	CASSAHVGGAYGYTF	TGTGCCAGCAGCGCCCATGTGGGGGGCGCTTATGGCTACACCTTC
13	TRBJ1-2	.	TRBV6-6	.	CASSYLAGLGYTF	TGTGCCAGCAGTTACCTGGCGGGACTCGGCTACACCTTC
12	TRBJ2-7	.	TRBV28	.	CASSLPGAEQYF	TGTGCCAGCAGTTTGCCCGGGGCCGAGCAGTACTTC
15	TRBJ2-5	TRBD2	TRBV2	once	CASSDGLAGLETQYF	TGTGCCAGCAGCGATGGACTAGCGGGACTGGAGACCCAGTACTTC
14	TRBJ2-1	TRBD2	TRBV6-5	.	CASRILAGADEQFF	TGTGCCAGCAGAATCTTAGCGGGAGCGGATGAGCAGTTCTTC
11	TRBJ1-2	.	TRBV29-1	.	CSVVGSYGYTF	TGCAGCGTTGTGGGGTCCTACGGCTACACCTTC
14	TRBJ1-1	TRBD1	TRBV28	.	CASNRGGMNTEAFF	TGTGCCAGCAACAGGGGAGGCATGAACACTGAAGCTTTCTTT
13	TRBJ2-5	.	TRBV5-6	.	CASSNRDQETQYF	TGTGCCAGCAGTAACCGGGATCAAGAGACCCAGTACTTC
15	TRBJ1-5	TRBD1	TRBV28	.	CASSVYRGSNQPQHF	TGTGCCAGCAGTGTATACAGGGGAAGCAATCAGCCCCAGCATTTT
14	TRBJ2-7	TRBD1	TRBV29-1	.	CSVTPGQGDYEQYF	TGCAGCGTTACTCCGGGACAGGGGGATTACGAGCAGTACTTC
14	TRBJ1-4	TRBD1	TRBV5-6	.	CASSPGTGREKLFF	TGTGCCAGCAGCCCCGGGACAGGGCGGGAAAAACTGTTTTTT
14	TRBJ2-7	.	TRBV19	few	CASSPTYGQVEQYF	TGTGCCAGTAGTCCCACCTACGGACAAGTCGAGCAGTACTTC
15	TRBJ2-5	TRBD2	TRBV28	.	CASSWGTRDGETQYF	TGTGCCAGCAGTTGGGGGACTAGGGATGGTGAGACCCAGTACTTC
11	TRBJ2-5	.	TRBV6-6	.	CASSGRETQYF	TGTGCCAGCAGTGGTCGAGAGACCCAGTACTTC
14	TRBJ1-1	.	TRBV5-8	few	CASSLEAGHAEAFF	TGTGCCAGCAGCTTGGAGGCGGGCCACGCTGAAGCTTTCTTT
16	TRBJ2-5	.	TRBV6-4	.	CASRIIRPGGAETQYF	TGTGCCAGCAGAATTATCCGGCCAGGAGGGGCAGAGACCCAGTACTTC
15	TRBJ2-7	TRBD2	TRBV7-3	.	CASSQLAGGAYEQYF	TGTGCCAGCAGCCAACTAGCGGGAGGCGCCTACGAGCAGTACTTC
13	TRBJ1-1	.	TRBV27	.	CASSPLGDTEAFF	TGTGCCAGCAGCCCTTTGGGGGACACTGAAGCTTTCTTT
14	TRBJ2-5	.	TRBV28	.	CASTLTGSQETQYF	TGTGCCAGCACCTTAACGGGTAGTCAAGAGACCCAGTACTTC
15	TRBJ2-1	.	TRBV7-3	.	CASSLLPLGYNEQFF	TGTGCCAGCAGCTTATTACCGCTGGGCTACAATGAGCAGTTCTTC
14	TRBJ2-5	.	TRBV6-5	once	CASSPNSGQETQYF	TGTGCCAGCAGTCCCAACAGCGGACAAGAGACCCAGTACTTC
17	TRBJ2-1	TRBD2	TRBV27	.	CASSHLVVAGVYNEQFF	TGTGCCAGCAGTCACCTGGTGGTAGCGGGAGTCTACAATGAGCAGTTCTTC
14	TRBJ2-7	TRBD2	TRBV18	.	CASSGSGSSEEQYF	TGTGCCAGCTCAGGGAGCGGGAGTTCGGAAGAGCAGTACTTC
12	TRBJ2-2	.	TRBV9	.	CASSAVAGELFF	TGTGCCAGCAGCGCCGTAGCCGGGGAGCTGTTTTTT